This passage covers 15 T cell receptor beta chains from one sample sequenced in a study of cytomegalovirus exposure and HLA in healthy donors. It was with 60 Vbeta and 13 Jbeta primers that the PCR ran. Clones were sequenced by immunoSEQ multiplex PCR, and TCRdb holds only the in-frame ones, with some missing. The top ten hold 1.9% of the sample, which has about 150,000 clones, around 84% seen once. The material sequenced was PBMCs. The receptor set was obtained from a man aged 18 to 30 in good health and CMV-seronegative.

The chain couples TRBV9 to TRBJ2-3; 11 bases map to TRBD2. In germline, CDR1 is SGDLS, CDR2 YYNGEE. V dropped 2 bases and J dropped 4; count of bases not matched to a gene: 6. The CDR3 is 16 residues long. Here the CDR3 reads CASSVRDSGGADTQYF. CDR3 in DNA: TGTGCCAGCAGCGTGAGGGATAGCGGGGGGGCAGATACGCAGTATTTT.

This chain's CDR3 is CAGLENYGYTF. CDR3 nucleotide sequence: TGTGCCGGACTAGAAAACTATGGCTACACCTTC. The chain uses TRBV21-1 and TRBJ1-2. TRBV21-1 is annotated as a pseudogene. CDR3 length: 11 residues.

This chain uses TRBV6-5 with TRBJ1-1; D uncertain. The CDR3 extends over 12 amino acids. Germline V gene data show CDR1 as MNHEY and CDR2 as SVGAGI. Trimming removed 6 bases at V and 6 bases at J, with 11 bases between. This chain's CDR3 is CASSRMDSEAFF. In DNA form, the CDR3 reads TGTGCCAGCAGCCGCATGGACTCTGAAGCTTTCTTT.

This clone has only a few counts. V usage is TRBV5-5 and J usage is TRBJ2-7; 7 bases are a match to TRBD2. CDR3 length: 17 amino acids. Germline trimming cut 0 bases from V and 2 bases from J; bases unmatched to any gene: 11. Germline V gene lookup returns CDR1 SGHKS and CDR2 YYEKEE (reference sequence). CDR3 amino acids: CASSLDVRLAATYEQYF. The CDR3 nucleotides read TGTGCCAGCAGCTTGGACGTGCGGCTAGCGGCCACCTACGAGCAGTACTTC.

This clone was observed once. This chain's CDR3 is CASTWARNTGELFF. The CDR3 DNA follows: TGTGCCAGCACCTGGGCCAGGAACACCGGGGAGCTGTTTTTT. The rearrangement links TRBV6-1 to TRBJ2-2; D is uncertain. The CDR3 covers 14 residues. CDR1 is MNHNS and CDR2 is SASEGT in the germline V gene. Trimming left V 7 bases short and J 1 base short, with 10 bases between.

This chain links TRBV4-1 with TRBJ2-5, with 14 bases matching TRBD2. V lost 2 bases and J lost 5; bases outside the gene matches: 7. The CDR3 has 17 amino acids. The germline CDR1 and CDR2 sequences are MGHRA and YSYEKL. The CDR3 DNA is TGCGCCAGCAGCCAACCGACTAGCGGGGGGGCCGAGGAGACCCAGTACTTC. Residues: CASSQPTSGGAEETQYF.

The rearrangement joins TRBV9 to TRBJ2-2; the match to TRBD2 covers 8 bases. Germline V gene data show CDR1 as SGDLS and CDR2 as YYNGEE. This CDR3 is 15 amino acids long. The V gene end was trimmed by 0 bases and the J gene end by 5 bases; junction bases not matched to a gene: 3. CDR3 region: CASSVEGLATGELFF. The DNA of the CDR3 is TGTGCCAGCAGCGTAGAAGGACTAGCTACCGGGGAGCTGTTTTTT.

The chain joins TRBV7-9 to TRBJ1-1, with D uncertain. V dropped 1 base and J dropped 1 base, with 13 bases sitting between them. In germline, CDR1 is SEHNR, CDR2 FQNEAQ (reference sequence). The CDR3 runs 16 residues. The CDR3: CASSLVRSGGNTEAFF. CDR3 in DNA: TGTGCCAGCAGCTTAGTTAGGTCGGGAGGGAACACTGAAGCTTTCTTT.

The chain employs TRBV28 and TRBJ1-5; TRBD1 is a possible D gene (6 bases). Germline CDR1 and CDR2: MDHEN and SYDVKM. V lost 4 bases and J lost 4, with 17 bases in between. This CDR3 spans 16 amino acids. CDR3 loop: CASSSSWTEFNQPQHF. The CDR3 region has the DNA TGTGCCAGCAGTTCTTCTTGGACAGAGTTTAATCAGCCCCAGCATTTT.

The CDR3 loop is CASSLGEYGYTF. CDR3 bases: TGTGCCAGCAGCCTCGGGGAATATGGCTACACCTTC. The J gene is TRBJ1-2, the V gene TRBV7-9; unclear D gene. The ends were cut back, 5 bases at V and 5 bases at J, with 9 bases in the middle. Germline CDR1 and CDR2: SEHNR and FQNEAQ (reference sequence). This CDR3 is built from 12 residues.

The chain links TRBV5-6 to TRBJ2-1, with unresolved D. The CDR3 spans 17 residues. V lost 4 bases to trimming and J lost 0 bases, with 17 bases between them. Looked up from germline, CDR1 is SGHDT and CDR2 is YYEEEE. CDR3 loop: CASSPLISASSYNEQFF. CDR3 nucleotide sequence: TGTGCCAGCAGCCCCCTGATAAGCGCCAGCTCCTACAATGAGCAGTTCTTC.

This clone has a handful of counts. V gene TRBV7-2 combines with J gene TRBJ2-7; 11 bases fit TRBD2. Germline loops: CDR1 SGHTA, CDR2 FQGNSA. The CDR3 is made up of 15 amino acids. The V and J ends lost 1 base and 7 bases, in that order; junction bases with no gene match: 6. DNA for the CDR3: TGTGCCAGCAGCTTAGATAGCGGGAGGGCCTGGGAGCAGTACTTC. It yields the protein CASSLDSGRAWEQYF.

The chain has TRBV9 and TRBJ2-1; 9 bases agree with TRBD1. The junction had 5 bases not matched to a gene; V was cut back by 6 bases and J by 1 base. Germline-derived CDR1 and CDR2 are SGDLS and YYNGEE. The CDR3 totals 15 residues. CDR3 DNA sequence: TGTGCCAGCACCGCGACAGGGGGGTCCTACAATGAGCAGTTCTTC. Translation: CASTATGGSYNEQFF.

The V and J genes are TRBV7-9 and TRBJ2-1; 9 nucleotides line up with TRBD2. This CDR3 has 19 amino acids. From germline, CDR1 is SEHNR and CDR2 FQNEAQ (reference sequence). Unmatched junction bases numbered 16, after V lost 7 bases and J lost 0 bases. DNA for the CDR3: TGTGCCAGCACCCCTCGAGGGCTAGCGGGAAAGAGCTCCTACAATGAGCAGTTCTTC. This sequence encodes CASTPRGLAGKSSYNEQFF.

The gene calls are TRBV29-1 and TRBJ1-2; 7 bases are shared with TRBD1. The CDR3 runs to 12 residues. Germline V CDR1 and CDR2: SQVTM, ANQGSEA. V was clipped by 7 bases and J by 7 bases; unmatched bases: 9. CDR3 nucleotide sequence: TGCAGCGCTGGAGACAGGGTCGTTGGCTACACCTTC. As protein: CSAGDRVVGYTF.